Below, 27 T cell receptor beta chains from the same sample are listed, as sequenced in a study of T cell responses to AZD1222 COVID-19 vaccine. Generated by immunoSEQ multiplex PCR, the TCRdb table keeps only in-frame clones and is missing some. The table lists some 80,000 clones, about 91% of them singletons. Sequencing was performed on peripheral blood, taken 28 days after the second dose of the MenACWY control vaccine. These TCRs come from an adult who received the MenACWY meningococcal vaccine as a control.

This clone turned up a few times. The CDR3 DNA reads as TGCAGCGTCAACAGCGTACTAAACCCTCAAGAGACCCAGTACTTC. Its translation is CSVNSVLNPQETQYF. The chain joins TRBV29-1 to TRBJ2-5; no clear D gene. CDR1 and CDR2 (germline): SQVTM, ANQGSEA. V was trimmed by 6 bases and J by 2 bases, leaving 19 bases between them. The CDR3 has 15 residues.

The chain links TRBV28 to TRBJ2-7, with 9 nucleotides matching TRBD1. The germline V gene encodes CDR1 MDHEN and CDR2 SYDVKM. Trimming cost V 6 bases and J 2 bases; bases outside gene matches: 5. The CDR3 has 14 amino acids. In nucleotides, the CDR3 is TGTGCCAGCAGCCCCTGGACAGGGGCCTACGAGCAGTACTTC. Translation gives CASSPWTGAYEQYF.

The chain carries TRBV2 and TRBJ2-7; no clear D gene. The CDR3 spans 15 residues. V dropped 3 bases and J dropped 2 bases, with 14 bases sitting between them. Germline CDR1 SNHLY, CDR2 FYNNEI. CDR3 DNA: TGTGCCAGCAGTGACGCGAGAAGGTACCCCTACGAGCAGTACTTC. This codes for CASSDARRYPYEQYF. Full variable domain (outside the CDR3, taken from reference TRBV2 and TRBJ2-7): EPEVTQTPSHQVTQMGQEVILRCVPISNHLYFYWYRQILGQKVEFLVSFYNNEISEKSEIFDDQFSVERPDGSNFTLKIRSTKLEDSAMYFCASSDARRYPYEQYFGPGTRLTVT.

This clone was observed once. The J gene is TRBJ1-1, the V gene TRBV11-2; perhaps TRBD1 as D (5 bases). Trimming stripped 3 bases from V and 5 bases from J, with 10 bases between. This CDR3 spans 13 amino acids. The germline V gene encodes CDR1 SGHAT and CDR2 FQNNGV. CDR3 loop: CASSFKGWTEAFF. For the CDR3, the DNA is TGTGCCAGCAGCTTTAAGGGGTGGACTGAAGCTTTCTTT.

CDR3 sequence: CASKMTPQLNTEAFF. The CDR3 nucleotides are TGTGCCAGCAAAATGACCCCACAGTTGAACACTGAAGCTTTCTTT. The chain is built from TRBV2 and TRBJ1-1; unclear D gene. The CDR3 covers 15 residues. Per the germline V gene, CDR1 is SNHLY and CDR2 is FYNNEI. V lost 7 bases and J 0 bases, leaving 15 bases between the germline ends.

This chain uses TRBV7-2 with TRBJ2-3, with D perhaps TRBD2 (5 bases). The V and J ends lost 3 bases and 6 bases respectively, with 10 bases between them. The CDR3 is made up of 13 amino acids. Germline CDR1 SGHTA, CDR2 FQGNSA. Here the CDR3 DNA reads TGTGCCAGCAGCTTTCGGACTGACGATACGCAGTATTTT. Amino acids: CASSFRTDDTQYF.

V usage is TRBV2 and J usage is TRBJ1-3; TRBD1 is a possible D gene (5 bases). This CDR3 is 13 amino acids long. With 4 bases removed from V and 3 bases from J, the gap between germline ends came to 7 bases. Germline V lookup: CDR1 SNHLY, CDR2 FYNNEI. CDR3 sequence reads: CASSGGDGNTIYF. The CDR3, as DNA: TGTGCCAGCAGTGGAGGGGATGGAAACACCATATATTTT.

The CDR3 sequence: CATSRDRVYGYTF. The CDR3 nucleotides are TGTGCCACCAGCCGGGACAGGGTTTATGGCTACACCTTC. The chain joins TRBV15 to TRBJ1-2; 9 nucleotides agree with TRBD1. The CDR3 totals 13 residues. Unmatched junction bases numbered 3, after V lost 5 bases and J lost 5 bases. The germline CDR1 and CDR2 sequences are LNHNV and YYDKDF (reference sequence). The entire variable domain, with the rest obtained from reference TRBV15 and TRBJ1-2, is as follows: DAMVIQNPRYQVTQFGKPVTLSCSQTLNHNVMYWYQQKSSQAPKLLFHYYDKDFNNEADTPDNFQSRRPNTSFCFLDIRSPGLGDTAMYLCATSRDRVYGYTFGSGTRLTVV.

The sample holds a few counts of this clone. The chain links TRBV5-6 to TRBJ2-2; D may be TRBD1 (5 bases). V was cut by 4 bases and J by 7 bases, with 20 bases left in between. The CDR3 spans 16 residues. Germline-derived CDR1 and CDR2 are SGHDT and YYEEEE. The CDR3 DNA follows: TGTGCCAGCAGCCCCGTATATGGGGCAGCAGTCGGGGAGCTGTTTTTT. Translated: CASSPVYGAAVGELFF.

This clone was observed a single time. J is TRBJ1-1 and V is TRBV5-1; D ambiguous. This CDR3 is built from 14 residues. Trimming left V 3 bases short and J 1 base short, with 10 bases between. Germline assignment: CDR1 SGHRS and CDR2 YFSETQ. The CDR3 region is CASSSVAGNTEAFF. The CDR3 nucleotides are TGCGCCAGCAGCTCGGTCGCAGGGAACACTGAAGCTTTCTTT.

This clone has ten or more counts. The chain is built from TRBV28 and TRBJ1-5; 8 positions match TRBD1. The CDR3 is 15 amino acids. Per the germline V gene, CDR1 is MDHEN and CDR2 is SYDVKM. With V trimmed by 6 bases and J by 1 base, 5 bases remained unmatched. The DNA of the CDR3 is TGTGCCAGCAGACCTACAGGGGGAAGCAATCAGCCCCAGCATTTT. This gives the protein CASRPTGGSNQPQHF.

The V and J genes are TRBV14 and TRBJ2-2; D uncertain. Trimming removed 5 bases from V and 4 bases from J, with 11 bases in between. The germline V gene encodes CDR1 SGHDN and CDR2 FVKESK. The CDR3 covers 14 residues. This chain's CDR3 is CASSTQFGTGELFF. In DNA form, the CDR3 reads TGTGCCAGCAGCACGCAGTTCGGCACCGGGGAGCTGTTTTTT.

The J gene is TRBJ1-5, the V gene TRBV4-1, with D possibly being TRBD1 (6 bases). V was pared by 5 bases and J by 11 bases, with 19 bases between. The CDR3 is 14 residues long. The germline V gene has CDR1 MGHRA and CDR2 YSYEKL. The CDR3 region has the DNA TGCGCCAGCAGCACCGGGACACCGAGTGAGTCCCAGCATTTT. Translation: CASSTGTPSESQHF.

The V and J genes are TRBV2 and TRBJ2-3; D not resolved. Germline-derived CDR1 and CDR2 are SNHLY and FYNNEI. The CDR3 sequence is 14 residues long. V lost 1 base and J 3 bases, leaving 8 bases between the germline ends. In DNA, the CDR3 is TGTGCCAGCAGTGAAGACCACGAAACAGATACGCAGTATTTT. This codes for CASSEDHETDTQYF.

In this sample, this clone turned up once. The chain joins TRBV7-9 to TRBJ1-2; TRBD1 matches 8 bases. There are 15 residues in the CDR3. J gave up 4 bases and V 3 bases, and 7 bases lay outside the gene matches. Germline CDR1 reads SEHNR; CDR2 reads FQNEAQ (reference sequence). Here the CDR3 reads CASSFGDRPLYGYTF. In nucleotides, the CDR3 is TGTGCCAGCAGCTTTGGGGACAGGCCGCTCTATGGCTACACCTTC.

This chain joins TRBV3-1 (or the pseudogene TRBV3-2) and TRBJ2-3; 8 nucleotides agree with TRBD1. CDR1 and CDR2 from the germline V gene are LGHDT and YNNKEL (reference sequence). J gave up 0 bases and V 2 bases, and 1 base lay outside the gene matches. The CDR3 totals 15 residues. For the CDR3, the DNA is TGTGCCAGCAGCCAAAGACAGGGGAGCACAGATACGCAGTATTTT. It translates to CASSQRQGSTDTQYF.

The chain couples TRBV5-8 to TRBJ2-1; D might be TRBD2 (6 bases). CDR1 and CDR2 (germline): SGHTS, YDEGEE. The CDR3 contains 13 residues. V lost 7 bases, J lost 9 bases, and 17 bases lay in between. The CDR3 reads CASPLRSGREQFF. CDR3 bases: TGTGCCAGCCCGCTTCGTAGCGGCCGTGAGCAGTTCTTC.

The chain combines TRBV7-9 with TRBJ2-1; D possibly corresponds to TRBD1 (5 bases). V lost 5 bases and J 9 bases, leaving 14 bases between the germline ends. The CDR3 has 13 residues. Germline V gene data show CDR1 as SEHNR and CDR2 as FQNEAQ (reference sequence). The DNA for the CDR3 is TGTGCCAGCAGCCTAAGCCAGGGAAGTGAGCAGTTCTTC. Amino acids: CASSLSQGSEQFF.

This clone was counted once. This sequence joins TRBV12-3 or TRBV12-4 and TRBJ1-3, with D tentatively TRBD1 (5 bases). The CDR3 loop spans 12 amino acids. V shed 6 bases and J shed 4 bases, with 7 bases lying between them. The CDR3 DNA reads TGTGCCAGCAGGACAGTCGGAAACACCATATATTTT. Protein product: CASRTVGNTIYF.

This chain links TRBV27 with TRBJ1-2; D call uncertain. Germline V lookup: CDR1 MNHEY, CDR2 SMNVEV (reference sequence). The ends were cut back, 5 bases at V and 5 bases at J, with 12 bases in the middle. The CDR3 contains 13 residues. The CDR3 loop reads CASSGRGYYGYTF. CDR3 bases: TGTGCCAGCAGTGGCCGAGGGTATTATGGCTACACCTTC.

V and J are TRBV18 and TRBJ1-4; D unresolved. CDR1 is KGHSH, CDR2 LQKENI, per germline. The CDR3 has 15 residues. Deletions cut 1 base from V and 4 bases from J, with 10 bases between. The chain's CDR3 is CASSPQNSGNEKLFF. CDR3 DNA sequence: TGTGCCAGCTCACCACAGAACTCTGGTAATGAAAAACTGTTTTTT.

V and J are TRBV3-1 (or the pseudogene TRBV3-2) and TRBJ1-2, with D perhaps matching TRBD1 (6 bases). The germline CDR1 and CDR2 sequences are LGHDT and YNNKEL (reference sequence). This CDR3 contains 12 residues. Trimming cost V 4 bases and J 8 bases, with 11 bases left between them. The CDR3 nucleotides are TGTGCCAGCAGCCGGGACAATAGGGGCTACACCTTC. This sequence encodes CASSRDNRGYTF.

The chain recombines TRBV14 with TRBJ2-2; unclear D gene. The CDR3 has 16 residues. V dropped 2 bases and J dropped 0 bases, with 10 bases sitting between them. Germline CDR1 reads SGHDN; CDR2 reads FVKESK. CDR3 sequence: CASSQRFPANTGELFF. The CDR3 region has the DNA TGTGCCAGCAGCCAAAGGTTCCCCGCGAACACCGGGGAGCTGTTTTTT.

The chain employs TRBV6-5 and TRBJ1-2; 8 nucleotides line up with TRBD1. Germline assignment: CDR1 MNHEY and CDR2 SVGAGI. The CDR3 contains 13 residues. V lost 8 bases to trimming and J lost 2 bases; unmatched junction nucleotides: 4. The CDR3 DNA is TGTGCCAGCGCTCAGGGGGCGAACTATGGCTACACCTTC. Translation: CASAQGANYGYTF.

V and J are TRBV3-1 (or the pseudogene TRBV3-2) and TRBJ1-5; possibly TRBD1 for D (5 bases). The germline CDR1 and CDR2 sequences are LGHDT and YNNKEL (reference sequence). The CDR3 extends over 15 amino acids. V lost 0 bases to trimming and J lost 4 bases, with 10 bases between them. For the CDR3, the DNA is TGTGCCAGCAGCCAAGATGGGGCAGGGAATCAGCCCCAGCATTTT. Translated, it gives CASSQDGAGNQPQHF.

The chain employs TRBV9 and TRBJ2-4; the D gene could be TRBD1 or TRBD2 (5 bases each). The V end lost 0 bases, the J end lost 6 bases, and 10 bases lay between the germline ends. Germline CDR1 is SGDLS and CDR2 is YYNGEE. The CDR3 loop spans 14 amino acids. The CDR3 sequence is CASSVGGAGNIQYF. DNA of the CDR3: TGTGCCAGCAGCGTAGGAGGGGCGGGAAACATTCAGTACTTC.

The chain uses TRBV4-1 and TRBJ2-3, with D possibly TRBD2 on 6 matching bases. This CDR3 has 16 amino acids. Germline V gene lookup returns CDR1 MGHRA and CDR2 YSYEKL. The V gene lost 2 bases and the J gene lost 2 bases, with 14 bases spanning the gap. CDR3 DNA: TGCGCCAGCAGCCAAATCGGCGGGGACTTCACAGATACGCAGTATTTT. Amino acids: CASSQIGGDFTDTQYF.